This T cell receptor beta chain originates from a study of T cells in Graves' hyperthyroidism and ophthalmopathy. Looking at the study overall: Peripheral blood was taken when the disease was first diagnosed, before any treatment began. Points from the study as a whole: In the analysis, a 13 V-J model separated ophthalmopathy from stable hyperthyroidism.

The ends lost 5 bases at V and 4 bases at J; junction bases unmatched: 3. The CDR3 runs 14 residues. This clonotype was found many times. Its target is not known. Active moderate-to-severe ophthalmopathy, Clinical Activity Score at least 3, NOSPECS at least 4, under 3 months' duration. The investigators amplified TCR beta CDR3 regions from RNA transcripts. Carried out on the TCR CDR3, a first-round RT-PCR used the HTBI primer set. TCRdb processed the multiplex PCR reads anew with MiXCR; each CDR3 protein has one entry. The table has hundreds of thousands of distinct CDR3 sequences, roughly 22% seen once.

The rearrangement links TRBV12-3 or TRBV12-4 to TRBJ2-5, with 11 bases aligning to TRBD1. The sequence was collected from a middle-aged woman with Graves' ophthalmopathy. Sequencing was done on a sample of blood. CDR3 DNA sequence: TGTGCCAGCAGTGGACAGGGGGCTAGAGAGACCCAGTACTTC. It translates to CASSGQGARETQYF.